The clone carrying this T cell receptor (beta chain) rates as medium-sized. The entry originates in a study of type 1 regulatory T cells. The wider study: An in vitro protocol generated T-allo10, a Tr1-enriched, alloantigen-specific CD4 T cell product.

MiXCR, applied by TCRdb to the reads, yields one record per CDR3 protein. The sample has about 18,000 distinct CDR3 sequences, around 9.6% seen once; the top ten hold roughly 3%. The germline V and J ends were trimmed by 3 bases and 14 bases, with 13 bases remaining between them. Germline lookup yields CDR1 SQVTM and CDR2 ANQGSEA. This CDR3 has 10 residues. The sequencing sample was made of CD4+ T cells, either the whole sample or a sorted fraction (not recorded which). The source is a human donor in good health. This rearrangement joins TRBV29-1 to TRBJ2-5; either TRBD1 or TRBD2 may supply D (5 bases each). CDR3 DNA sequence: TGCAGCGTTGACCGGGACGGAGGCTACTTC. It specifies CSVDRDGGYF.